These T cell receptor beta chains were read from a single sample in a study of blood T cell repertoires in COVID-19. The repertoire was sequenced with immunoSEQ multiplex PCR; TCRdb's copy has only in-frame clones and lacks some. The profile shows approximately 170,000 clones, roughly nine tenths of them singletons. The material sequenced was peripheral blood. All receptors come from a man aged 60 to 69 with active or convalescent COVID-19. Each CDR3 is given without its conserved first and last residue.

>TRBV28|9
ASSRSYEQY
>TRBV19|15
ASSTTGTGGVFHGYT
>TRBV28|13
ASRGGGSRGQPQH
>TRBV16|10
ASSQSGVGYT
>TRBV19|11
ASTDRGRYGYT
>TRBV6-1|12
ASSEGTGRETQY
>TRBV21-1|14
ASSRPGTGDSYEQY
>TRBV10-1|12
ASSGGGLGETQY
>TRBV10-1|15
ASSWTGAQEDTGELF
>TRBV7-9|14
ASSLRRGPLNYGYT
>TRBV28|12
ASSPAALSGGYT
>TRBV28|13
ASSTRTGGKETQY
>TRBV5-4|11
ASSASGSPEQY
>TRBV19|13
ASSTPDRGVQPQH
>TRBV5-1|14
ASSLDPTPGNSPLH
>TRBV6-5|14
ASSYSYDQGRNIQY
>TRBV5-1|14
ASSSERGGDLDEQF
>TRBV12-3/TRBV12-4|11
ASREGQLYGYT
>TRBV7-6|15
ASSFPKDRGDTGELF
>TRBV5-1|14
ASSARVSSGANVLT
>TRBV5-1|14
ASSLNPGQLRYGYT
>TRBV2|12
ASSGTSGRLEQY
>TRBV18|17
ASSPKREGPSSTYNEQF
>TRBV6-5|13
ASSYGTGYTGELF
>TRBV7-2|12
ASSTGDRRYEQY
>TRBV4-1|11
ASSQGRGETQY
>TRBV5-6|13
ASSLLDRRTGELF
>TRBV7-2|13
ASRQGLAGTDTQY
>TRBV19|10
ASGQGAIEQY
>TRBV6-5|11
ASKRTGNTEAF
>TRBV18|11
ASTDSGNQPQH
>TRBV29-1|13
SLITERGRTDTQY
>TRBV6-5|13
ASRRGQYNTGELF
>TRBV7-2|12
ASSPFGSQETQY
>TRBV6-5|12
ASSSTSSNQPQH
>TRBV4-2|14
ASSLTRTSGGETQY
>TRBV5-1|13
ASSLQRSEGTEAF
>TRBV4-1|17
ASSQEVGSGSSSYNEQF
>TRBV19|14
ASSIDQDRINYGYT
>TRBV3-1/TRBV3-2|11
ASSQRLIYEQY
>TRBV9|16
ASSERAGGLSGANVLT
>TRBV5-1|12
ASSLMAENYGYT
>TRBV6-5|13
ASRKAGGFSDTQY
>TRBV14|14
ASSHRDRALNQPQH